A selection of T cell receptor beta chains follows, all from one sample in a study of T cell responses to AZD1222 COVID-19 vaccine. The assay was immunoSEQ multiplex PCR, and TCRdb's table has in-frame clones only and misses some. Of 95,000 to 150,000 clones listed, more than 75% are singletons. The sequences come from peripheral blood, collected on day 0 of AZD1222 vaccination. The source of these receptors is an adult in good health. The conserved cysteine and the conserved F or W are not part of the CDR3 here. Some rows have no size entry. The others give once, few or many, or a class for an expanded clone.

CDR3aa: ASRYPGQGVGYEQY
v_gene: TRBV6-5
j_gene: TRBJ2-7
abundance: .

CDR3aa: ASSRSRAPGHNQPQH
v_gene: TRBV7-9
j_gene: TRBJ1-5
abundance: .

CDR3aa: ASSTRTLMNTEAF
v_gene: TRBV27
j_gene: TRBJ1-1
abundance: once

CDR3aa: ASSLWGGGSYEQY
v_gene: TRBV7-2
j_gene: TRBJ2-7
abundance: .

CDR3aa: ASRTGQGNSPLH
v_gene: TRBV19
j_gene: TRBJ1-6
abundance: .

CDR3aa: ASSGTGGSYEQY
v_gene: TRBV18
j_gene: TRBJ2-7
abundance: .

CDR3aa: ASSVGGIGELF
v_gene: TRBV9
j_gene: TRBJ2-2
abundance: once

CDR3aa: ASSEAGDDYEQY
v_gene: TRBV2
j_gene: TRBJ2-7
abundance: few

CDR3aa: ASSRSSGETYNEQF
v_gene: TRBV7-9
j_gene: TRBJ2-1
abundance: .

CDR3aa: ASSLSTVNSPLH
v_gene: TRBV7-9
j_gene: TRBJ1-6
abundance: .

CDR3aa: ASSEPGHSYNEQF
v_gene: TRBV5-1
j_gene: TRBJ2-1
abundance: .

CDR3aa: ATKSGGIAKNIQY
v_gene: TRBV15
j_gene: TRBJ2-4
abundance: once

CDR3aa: ASSSRELQETQY
v_gene: TRBV6-5
j_gene: TRBJ2-5
abundance: .

CDR3aa: ASSTYRYLYEQY
v_gene: TRBV6-5
j_gene: TRBJ2-7
abundance: .

CDR3aa: ASSQDRGTGANVLT
v_gene: TRBV4-3
j_gene: TRBJ2-6
abundance: .

CDR3aa: ASSLRPNYEQY
v_gene: TRBV5-5
j_gene: TRBJ2-7
abundance: .

CDR3aa: ASSQWGNGETQY
v_gene: TRBV7-6
j_gene: TRBJ2-5
abundance: .

CDR3aa: ASSLRDVDNSPLH
v_gene: TRBV3-1/TRBV3-2
j_gene: TRBJ1-6
abundance: .

CDR3aa: ASSLGRNNYGYT
v_gene: TRBV5-6
j_gene: TRBJ1-2
abundance: .

CDR3aa: ASSPTPGQRSYEQY
v_gene: TRBV18
j_gene: TRBJ2-7
abundance: .

CDR3aa: ASSGTGAGNQPQH
v_gene: TRBV19
j_gene: TRBJ1-5
abundance: .

CDR3aa: ASRLSYTDTQY
v_gene: TRBV13
j_gene: TRBJ2-3
abundance: .

CDR3aa: AWRSPQGTGNQPQH
v_gene: TRBV30
j_gene: TRBJ1-5
abundance: .

CDR3aa: ASNRQGAATNEKLF
v_gene: TRBV2
j_gene: TRBJ1-4
abundance: .

CDR3aa: ASSLASGSDYGYT
v_gene: TRBV5-1
j_gene: TRBJ1-2
abundance: .

CDR3aa: ASSGTSGYGEQF
v_gene: TRBV27
j_gene: TRBJ2-1
abundance: once

CDR3aa: ASNPAGTANYGYT
v_gene: TRBV27
j_gene: TRBJ1-2
abundance: .

CDR3aa: ASSQGPGRHEQY
v_gene: TRBV14
j_gene: TRBJ2-7
abundance: once

CDR3aa: ASSWALAGVVGELF
v_gene: TRBV5-1
j_gene: TRBJ2-2
abundance: .

CDR3aa: ASSIRRGSSYNEQF
v_gene: TRBV19
j_gene: TRBJ2-1
abundance: .

CDR3aa: ASSKGGEAYEQY
v_gene: TRBV9
j_gene: TRBJ2-7
abundance: .